This T cell receptor beta chain emerged from a study of stem cell transplantation in POMP-related autoinflammatory disease. The ends were cut back, 2 bases at V and 1 base at J, with 7 bases in the middle. CDR1 and CDR2 (germline): SEHNR, FQNEAQ (reference sequence). This CDR3 spans 14 amino acids. The data were produced by immunoSEQ multiplex PCR, yet TCRdb's version contains in-frame clones alone and is incomplete. The data contain approximately 65,000 clones, approximately 90% of them singletons. The chain is built from TRBV7-9 and TRBJ2-3, with D unresolved. The sequence came from a human patient with POMP-related autoinflammation and immune dysregulation (PRAID). Some T cells may have come from the graft donor. This specimen was CD4+ T cells from PBMCs, taken after stem cell transplantation. In DNA form, the CDR3 reads TGTGCCAGCAGCTTAAACAAGGGCACAGATACGCAGTATTTT. Its protein is CASSLNKGTDTQYF.